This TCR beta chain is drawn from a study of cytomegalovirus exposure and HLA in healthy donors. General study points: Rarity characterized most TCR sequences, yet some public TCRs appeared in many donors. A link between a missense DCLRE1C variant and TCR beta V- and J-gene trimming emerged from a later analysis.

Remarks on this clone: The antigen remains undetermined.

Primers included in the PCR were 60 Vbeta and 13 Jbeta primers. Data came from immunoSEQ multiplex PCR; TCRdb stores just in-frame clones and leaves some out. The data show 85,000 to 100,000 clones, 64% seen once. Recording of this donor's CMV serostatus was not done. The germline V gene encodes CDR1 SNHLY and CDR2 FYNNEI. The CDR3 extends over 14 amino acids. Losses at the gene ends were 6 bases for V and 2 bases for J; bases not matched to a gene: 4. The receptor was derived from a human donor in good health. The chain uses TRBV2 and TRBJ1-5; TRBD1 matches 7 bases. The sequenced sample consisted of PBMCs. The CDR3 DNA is TGTGCCAGCAGGGTTGGACAGGGCAATCAGCCCCAGCATTTT. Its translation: CASRVGQGNQPQHF.